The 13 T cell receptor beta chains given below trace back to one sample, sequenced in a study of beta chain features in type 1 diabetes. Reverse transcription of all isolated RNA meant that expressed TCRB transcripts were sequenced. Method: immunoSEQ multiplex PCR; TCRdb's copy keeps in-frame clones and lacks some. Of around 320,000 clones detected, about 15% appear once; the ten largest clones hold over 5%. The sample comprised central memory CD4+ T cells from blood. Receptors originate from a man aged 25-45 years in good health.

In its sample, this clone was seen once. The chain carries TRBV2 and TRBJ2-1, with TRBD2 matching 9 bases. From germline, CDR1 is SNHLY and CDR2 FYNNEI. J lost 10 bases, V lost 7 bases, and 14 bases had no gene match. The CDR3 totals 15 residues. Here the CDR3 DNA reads TGTGCCAGCATGGATCGTAGTAGCGGGAGCATGGAGCAGTTCTTC. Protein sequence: CASMDRSSGSMEQFF.

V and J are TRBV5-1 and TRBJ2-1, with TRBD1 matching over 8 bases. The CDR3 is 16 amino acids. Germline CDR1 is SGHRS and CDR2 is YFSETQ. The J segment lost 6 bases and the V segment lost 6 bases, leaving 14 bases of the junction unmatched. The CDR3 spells CASTGGSPVGGNEQFF. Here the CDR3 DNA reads TGCGCCAGCACAGGGGGCAGCCCCGTAGGGGGCAATGAGCAGTTCTTC.

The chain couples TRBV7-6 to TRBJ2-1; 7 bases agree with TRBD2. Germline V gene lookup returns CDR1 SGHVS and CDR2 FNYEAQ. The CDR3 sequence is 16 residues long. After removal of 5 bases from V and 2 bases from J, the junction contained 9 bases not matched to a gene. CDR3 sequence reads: CASSGVGRGTYNEQFF. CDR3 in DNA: TGTGCCAGCAGCGGGGTTGGGCGGGGGACCTACAATGAGCAGTTCTTC.

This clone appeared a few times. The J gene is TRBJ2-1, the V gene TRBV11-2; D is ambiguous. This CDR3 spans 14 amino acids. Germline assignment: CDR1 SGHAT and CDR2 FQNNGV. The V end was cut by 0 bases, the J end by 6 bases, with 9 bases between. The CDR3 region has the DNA TGTGCCAGCAGCTTAGAGGGTAGCTTCAATGAGCAGTTCTTC. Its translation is CASSLEGSFNEQFF.

In DNA, the CDR3 is TGCGCCAGCAGCTTGGCTCAGGTGGGAAACATTCAGTACTTC. Translating gives CASSLAQVGNIQYF. V gene TRBV5-1 combines with J gene TRBJ2-4; D is ambiguous. This CDR3 is built from 14 residues. Germline assignment: CDR1 SGHRS and CDR2 YFSETQ. V shed 0 bases and J shed 6 bases, with 10 bases lying between them.

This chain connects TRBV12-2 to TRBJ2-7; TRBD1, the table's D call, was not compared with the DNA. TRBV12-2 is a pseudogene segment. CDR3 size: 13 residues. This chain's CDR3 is CASRSPGQAKQYV. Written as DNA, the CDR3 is TGTGCAAGTCGTTCACCTGGACAGGCTAAGCAGTACGTC.

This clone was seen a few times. CDR3 loop: CASRNRDGRNQPQHF. In nucleotides, the CDR3 is TGTGCCAGCAGGAACAGGGACGGACGTAATCAGCCCCAGCATTTT. The chain recombines TRBV6-6 with TRBJ1-5; the D gene is possibly TRBD1 (6 bases). CDR1 and CDR2 (germline): MNHNY, SVGAGI (reference sequence). This CDR3 is built from 15 residues. Deletions cut 6 bases from V and 4 bases from J, with 16 bases between.

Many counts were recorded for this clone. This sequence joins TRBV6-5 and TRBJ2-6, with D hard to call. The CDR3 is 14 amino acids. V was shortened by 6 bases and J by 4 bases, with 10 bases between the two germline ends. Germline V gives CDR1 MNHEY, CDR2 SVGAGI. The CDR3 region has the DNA TGTGCCAGCAGCCTATCAACGGGGGCCAACGTCCTGACTTTC. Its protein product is CASSLSTGANVLTF.

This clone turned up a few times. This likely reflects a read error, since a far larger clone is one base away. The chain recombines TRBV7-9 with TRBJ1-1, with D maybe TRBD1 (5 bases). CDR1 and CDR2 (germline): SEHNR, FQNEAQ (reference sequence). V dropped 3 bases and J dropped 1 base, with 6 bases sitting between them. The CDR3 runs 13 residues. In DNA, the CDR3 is TGTGCCAGCAGCTTCCAGGGGAACACTGAAGCTTTCTTT. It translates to CASSFQGNTEAFF.

This chain's CDR3 is CSAGQGVGQPQHF. In nucleotides, the CDR3 is TGCAGCGCTGGACAGGGGGTAGGCCAGCCCCAGCATTTT. The V call is TRBV29-1, the J call TRBJ1-5, with TRBD1 matching 10 bases. Germline CDR1 is SQVTM and CDR2 is ANQGSEA. V trimming: 7 bases; J trimming: 7 bases; junction bases outside the gene matches: 7. The CDR3 runs 13 residues.

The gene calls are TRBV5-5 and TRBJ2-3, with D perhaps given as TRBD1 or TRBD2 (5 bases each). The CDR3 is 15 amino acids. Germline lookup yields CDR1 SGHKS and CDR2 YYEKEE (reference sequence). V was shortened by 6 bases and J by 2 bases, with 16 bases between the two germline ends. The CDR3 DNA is TGTGCCAGCACCTCCGGGGCCAGAAACACAGATACGCAGTATTTT. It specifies CASTSGARNTDTQYF. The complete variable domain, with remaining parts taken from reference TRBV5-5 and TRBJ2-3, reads DAGVTQSPTHLIKTRGQQVTLRCSPISGHKSVSWYQQVLGQGPQFIFQYYEKEERGRGNFPDRFSARQFPNYSSELNVNALLLGDSALYLCASTSGARNTDTQYFGPGTRLTVL.

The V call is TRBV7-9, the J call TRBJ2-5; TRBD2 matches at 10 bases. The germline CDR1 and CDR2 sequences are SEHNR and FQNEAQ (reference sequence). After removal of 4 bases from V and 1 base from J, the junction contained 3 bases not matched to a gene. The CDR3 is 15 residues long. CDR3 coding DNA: TGTGCCAGCAGCTCACGACTAGCGGGCCAAGAGACCCAGTACTTC. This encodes CASSSRLAGQETQYF.

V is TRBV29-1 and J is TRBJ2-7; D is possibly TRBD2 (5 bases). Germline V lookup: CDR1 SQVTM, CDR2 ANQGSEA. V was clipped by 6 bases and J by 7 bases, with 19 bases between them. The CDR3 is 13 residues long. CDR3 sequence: CSVLPGYPGEQYF. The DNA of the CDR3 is TGCAGCGTCCTCCCGGGGTACCCGGGGGAGCAGTACTTC.